Included here is one T cell receptor (beta chain) sequence, with context. The data stem from a study of blood T cell repertoires in COVID-19. Germline V lookup: CDR1 ENHRY, CDR2 SYGVKD. The CDR3 is made up of 12 amino acids. V lost 4 bases to trimming and J lost 9 bases, with 10 bases between them. The method was immunoSEQ multiplex PCR; TCRdb's version includes in-frame clones alone and lacks a portion of them. This sample has 35,000 to 45,000 clones, with roughly 76% found just once. Sequencing used peripheral blood. This sequence joins TRBV10-3 and TRBJ2-1, with D tentatively TRBD2 (5 bases). This clonotype originated in a man aged 70 or older with active or convalescent COVID-19. CDR3 protein: CAISAERVEQFF. The CDR3 nucleotides are TGTGCCATCAGTGCGGAGAGGGTTGAGCAGTTCTTC.